A selection of T cell receptor beta chains follows, all from one sample in a study of beta chain features in type 1 diabetes. Using immunoSEQ multiplex PCR, the repertoire was profiled, and TCRdb retains in-frame clones only, with some absent. The sample has more than 150,000 clones, about 13% seen once; the top ten hold 0.62%. The source material was central memory CD4+ T cells from blood. These receptors were obtained from a woman under 30 in good health. Each CDR3 is given with its conserved first and last residue. The order of the fields is J gene, CDR3 length, clone size, V gene, D gene, CDR3 DNA, CDR3 protein. The D gene is left open where the match is weak. Clone sizes are given selectively: once, few, many, or a class where the clone is expanded.

>TRBJ2-6|19|few|TRBV15|.
TGTGCCACCAGCAGAGATCAGACAGGTTTTAACTCTGGGGCCAACGTCCTGACTTTC
CATSRDQTGFNSGANVLTF
>TRBJ2-5|15|few|TRBV5-1|TRBD1
TGCGCCAGCAGCTCAGGACAGGGAGGAAGAGAGACCCAGTACTTC
CASSSGQGGRETQYF
>TRBJ2-5|16|.|TRBV5-1|TRBD1
TGCGCCAGCAGCTCCGACAGGGGAGTTTGGGCGGAGACCCAGTACTTC
CASSSDRGVWAETQYF
>TRBJ1-1|15|few|TRBV5-1|.
TGCGCCAGCACCCGGACTAGGGGAGGTGGTACTGAAGCTTTCTTT
CASTRTRGGGTEAFF
>TRBJ2-1|16|.|TRBV18|TRBD2
TGTGCCAGCTCACCACCGGGACTATACAACTACAATGAGCAGTTCTTC
CASSPPGLYNYNEQFF
>TRBJ2-2|18|few|TRBV27|TRBD2
TGTGCCAGCAGTTTCGCGGGACTAGCGGGATCGAACACCGGGGAGCTGTTTTTT
CASSFAGLAGSNTGELFF
>TRBJ2-6|13|few|TRBV6-5|.
TGTGCCGTCTTGAGCTCTGGGGCCAACGTCCTGACTTTC
CAVLSSGANVLTF
>TRBJ1-2|14|few|TRBV18|.
TGTGCCAGCTCACCATTTGGGGCGGACGACGGCTACACCTTC
CASSPFGADDGYTF
>TRBJ2-3|15|few|TRBV5-1|.
TGCGCCAGCAGCTTTCGAGCCGGGAGTTCGGATACGCAGTATTTT
CASSFRAGSSDTQYF
>TRBJ1-4|15|.|TRBV9|TRBD1
TGTGCCAGCAGCCCCGAGGACAGGCGGAATGAAAAACTGTTTTTT
CASSPEDRRNEKLFF
>TRBJ1-1|13|.|TRBV19|.
TGTGCCAGTAGTTTTTTACAGGAAACTGAAGCTTTCTTT
CASSFLQETEAFF
>TRBJ2-7|15|few|TRBV6-5|TRBD1
TGTGCCAGCAGTTTCCAAGGACAGGGCGGGTACGAGCAGTACTTC
CASSFQGQGGYEQYF
>TRBJ1-2|14|.|TRBV18|TRBD1
TGTGCCAGCTCAACCGGACAGGCGGTCTATGGCTACACCTTC
CASSTGQAVYGYTF
>TRBJ2-4|15|few|TRBV19|TRBD1
TGTGCCAGTAGTCCAGACAGGGTCGGGAAAAACATTCAGTACTTC
CASSPDRVGKNIQYF
>TRBJ2-7|14|few|TRBV14|TRBD1
TGTGCCAGCAGCTCCGGGACAGGGGGAAAAAAGCAGTACTTC
CASSSGTGGKKQYF
>TRBJ2-3|16|few|TRBV6-4|TRBD2
TGTGCCAGCAGTGAGACTAGCGGGACCCCCACAGATACGCAGTATTTT
CASSETSGTPTDTQYF
>TRBJ1-1|11|few|TRBV2|.
TGTGCCAGCAGGAAATCAGCTGAAGCTTTCTTT
CASRKSAEAFF
>TRBJ2-7|14|few|TRBV5-6|TRBD1
TGTGCCAGCAGCTGGGGACAGGGGTCGGGTGAGCAGTACTTC
CASSWGQGSGEQYF
>TRBJ2-1|16|.|TRBV6-1|TRBD2
TGTGCCAGCAGTGAAGGCCCCGCGGGAGGGGGGAATGAGCAGTTCTTC
CASSEGPAGGGNEQFF
>TRBJ1-4|16|few|TRBV5-1|.
TGCGCCAGCAGCTTGGTACGGACAACAACTAATGAAAAACTGTTTTTT
CASSLVRTTTNEKLFF
>TRBJ1-2|14|.|TRBV30|TRBD1
TGTGCCTGGAGTGTAGGACAGGGGGTGAATGGCTACACCTTC
CAWSVGQGVNGYTF
>TRBJ2-5|17|.|TRBV19|.
TGTGCCAGTAGCAGTCGTGCCACGGGACATTCGGGAGAGACCCAGTACTTC
CASSSRATGHSGETQYF
>TRBJ2-7|14|few|TRBV28|.
TGTGCCAGCAGTTCCCCAGGGGGGACCTACGAGCAGTACTTC
CASSSPGGTYEQYF
>TRBJ2-3|14|many|TRBV27|TRBD1
TGTGCCAGCAGTGGCAGGACAGGGACAGATACGCAGTATTTT
CASSGRTGTDTQYF